This T cell receptor (beta chain) was observed in a study of cytomegalovirus exposure and HLA in healthy donors. The PCR had 60 Vbeta and 13 Jbeta primers. TCRdb's copy holds only in-frame clones and misses some; the assay was immunoSEQ multiplex PCR. The data contain about 190,000 clones, around 83% of them singletons. This clone was seen only a few times. The junction and the germline gene differ at one end; a read error may be behind it. The CDR3 covers 13 residues. CDR1 is SGHVS, CDR2 FQNEAQ, per germline. This TCR derives from a man between 40 and 49 years old in good health and CMV-seropositive. The chain joins TRBV7-8 to TRBJ2-7; D call uncertain. Sequencing was performed on PBMCs. CDR3 nucleotide sequence: TGTGCTAGCAAGCAGAGGCCGGCATACGAGCAGTACTTC. Translating gives CASKQRPAYEQYF.